The table lists the clone carrying this T cell receptor beta chain with a count of one. A much larger clone sits a single nucleotide away, making a read error possible. Arm-PCR with iRepertoire HTBI primers amplified the CDR3 regions for these TCR beta libraries. MiXCR, applied by TCRdb to the multiplex PCR reads, yields one record per CDR3 protein. The table includes some 500,000 distinct CDR3 sequences, about 16% detected once. The record originates from a study of regulatory T cells in long-lasting Graves disease. This CDR3 is 16 amino acids long. Germline CDR1 reads SGHTA; CDR2 reads FQGNSA. Time point given: newly diagnosed GD, antithyroid drugs for less than 3 months. PBMC RNA was the source of the TCR library. In addition, the sample was reused for a study of T cells in Graves' hyperthyroidism and ophthalmopathy.

The TCR was taken from a woman aged 35 to 60 with Graves disease. This chain links TRBV7-2 with TRBJ2-1; 8 bases map to TRBD1. The sequenced sample was peripheral blood mononuclear cells (PBMCs), obtained at new diagnosis, from a patient treated with antithyroid drugs. CDR3 region: CASSPDRGSSYNGQFF. CDR3 in DNA: TGTGCCAGCAGCCCAGACAGGGGAAGCTCCTACAATGGGCAGTTCTTC.